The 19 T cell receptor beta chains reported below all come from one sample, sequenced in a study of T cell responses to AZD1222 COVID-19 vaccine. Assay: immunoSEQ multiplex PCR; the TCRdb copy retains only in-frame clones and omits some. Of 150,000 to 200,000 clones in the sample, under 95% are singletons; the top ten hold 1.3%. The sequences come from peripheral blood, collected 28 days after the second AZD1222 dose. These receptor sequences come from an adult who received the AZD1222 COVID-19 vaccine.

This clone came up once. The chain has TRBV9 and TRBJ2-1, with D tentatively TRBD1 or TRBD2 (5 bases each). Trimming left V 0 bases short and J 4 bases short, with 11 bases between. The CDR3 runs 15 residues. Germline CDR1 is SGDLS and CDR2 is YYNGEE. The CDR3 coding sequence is TGTGCCAGCAGCGTAGTAAGGGACGGGTACAATGAGCAGTTCTTC. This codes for CASSVVRDGYNEQFF. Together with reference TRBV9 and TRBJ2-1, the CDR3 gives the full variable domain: DSGVTQTPKHLITATGQRVTLRCSPRSGDLSVYWYQQSLDQGLQFLIQYYNGEERAKGNILERFSAQQFPDLHSELNLSSLELGDSALYFCASSVVRDGYNEQFFGPGTRLTVL.

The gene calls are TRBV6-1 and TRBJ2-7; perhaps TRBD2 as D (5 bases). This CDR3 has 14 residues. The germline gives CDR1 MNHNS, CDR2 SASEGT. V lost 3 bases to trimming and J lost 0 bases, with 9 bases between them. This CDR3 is CASSEGASSYEQYF. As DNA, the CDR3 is TGTGCCAGCAGTGAGGGAGCCAGCTCCTACGAGCAGTACTTC.

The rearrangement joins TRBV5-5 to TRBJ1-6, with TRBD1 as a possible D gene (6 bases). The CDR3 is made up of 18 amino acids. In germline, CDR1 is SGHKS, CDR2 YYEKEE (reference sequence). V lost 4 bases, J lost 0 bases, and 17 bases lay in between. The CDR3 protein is CASSIDRFSSSYNSPLHF. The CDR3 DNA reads TGTGCCAGCAGCATCGACAGGTTCTCAAGCTCCTATAATTCACCCCTCCACTTT. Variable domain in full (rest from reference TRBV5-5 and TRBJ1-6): DAGVTQSPTHLIKTRGQQVTLRCSPISGHKSVSWYQQVLGQGPQFIFQYYEKEERGRGNFPDRFSARQFPNYSSELNVNALLLGDSALYLCASSIDRFSSSYNSPLHFGNGTRLTVT.

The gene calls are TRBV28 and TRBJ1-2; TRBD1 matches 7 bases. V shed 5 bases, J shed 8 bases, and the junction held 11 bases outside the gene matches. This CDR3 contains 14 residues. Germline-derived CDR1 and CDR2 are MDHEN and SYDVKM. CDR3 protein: CASSPLHAGGGYTF. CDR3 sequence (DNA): TGTGCCAGCAGTCCCCTCCATGCAGGGGGGGGCTACACCTTC.

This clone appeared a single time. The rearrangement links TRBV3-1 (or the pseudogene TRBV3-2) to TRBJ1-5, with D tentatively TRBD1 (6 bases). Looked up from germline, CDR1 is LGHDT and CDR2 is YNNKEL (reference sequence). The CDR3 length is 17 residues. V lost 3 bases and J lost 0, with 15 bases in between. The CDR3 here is CASSQQGGSHSNQPQHF. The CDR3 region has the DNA TGTGCCAGCAGCCAGCAAGGGGGATCACATAGCAATCAGCCCCAGCATTTT.

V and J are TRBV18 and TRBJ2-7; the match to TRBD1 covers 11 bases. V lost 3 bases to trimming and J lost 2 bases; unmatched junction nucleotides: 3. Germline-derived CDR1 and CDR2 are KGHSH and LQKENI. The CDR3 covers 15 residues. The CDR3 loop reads CASSPGQGGAYEQYF. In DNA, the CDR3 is TGTGCCAGCTCACCGGGACAGGGGGGTGCCTACGAGCAGTACTTC.

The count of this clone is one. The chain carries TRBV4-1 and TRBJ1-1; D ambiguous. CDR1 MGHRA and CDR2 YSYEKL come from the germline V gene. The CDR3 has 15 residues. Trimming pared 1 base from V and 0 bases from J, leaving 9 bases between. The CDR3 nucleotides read TGCGCCAGCAGCCAAGGCGCCGTTATGAACACTGAAGCTTTCTTT. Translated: CASSQGAVMNTEAFF.

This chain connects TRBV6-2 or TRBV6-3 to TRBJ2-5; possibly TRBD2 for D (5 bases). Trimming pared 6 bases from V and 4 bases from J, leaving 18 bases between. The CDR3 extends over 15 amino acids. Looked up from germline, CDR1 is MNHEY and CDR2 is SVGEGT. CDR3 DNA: TGTGCCAGCAGCTATAACGGCCCAGGAGGAGAGACCCAGTACTTC. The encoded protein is CASSYNGPGGETQYF.

CDR3 loop: CATSRDRAGTGGTEAFF. CDR3 bases: TGTGCCACCAGCAGAGATCGCGCCGGGACAGGGGGCACTGAAGCTTTCTTT. This chain connects TRBV15 to TRBJ1-1; 11 bases fit TRBD1. The CDR3 runs to 17 residues. The trim removed 0 bases at V and 4 bases at J, leaving 7 bases unmatched. Germline-derived CDR1 and CDR2 are LNHNV and YYDKDF (reference sequence).

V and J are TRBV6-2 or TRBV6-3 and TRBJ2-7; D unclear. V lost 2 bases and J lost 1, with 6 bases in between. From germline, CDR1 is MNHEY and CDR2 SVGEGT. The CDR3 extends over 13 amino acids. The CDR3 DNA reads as TGTGCCAGCAGTTACAAGACGTCCTACGAGCAGTACTTC. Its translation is CASSYKTSYEQYF.

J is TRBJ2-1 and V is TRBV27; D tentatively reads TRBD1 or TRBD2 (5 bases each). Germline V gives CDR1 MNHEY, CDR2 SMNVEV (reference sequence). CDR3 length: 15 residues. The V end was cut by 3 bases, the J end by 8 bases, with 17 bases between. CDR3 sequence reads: CASSFSRRGVDEQFF. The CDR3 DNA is TGTGCCAGCAGTTTCTCCAGGCGAGGGGTGGATGAGCAGTTCTTC.

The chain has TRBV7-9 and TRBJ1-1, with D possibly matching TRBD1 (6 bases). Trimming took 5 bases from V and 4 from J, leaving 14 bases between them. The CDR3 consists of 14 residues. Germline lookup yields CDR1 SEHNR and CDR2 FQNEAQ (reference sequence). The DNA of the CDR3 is TGTGCCAGCAGCCCCGGGGGGGGCGGCACTGAAGCTTTCTTT. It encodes CASSPGGGGTEAFF.

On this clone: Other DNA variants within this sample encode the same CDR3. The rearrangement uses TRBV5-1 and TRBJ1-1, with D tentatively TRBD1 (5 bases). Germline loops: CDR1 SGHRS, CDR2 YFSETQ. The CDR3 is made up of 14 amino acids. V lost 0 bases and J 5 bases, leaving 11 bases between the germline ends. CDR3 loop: CASSLEGAGTEAFF. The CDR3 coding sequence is TGCGCCAGCAGCTTGGAAGGGGCCGGGACTGAAGCTTTCTTT. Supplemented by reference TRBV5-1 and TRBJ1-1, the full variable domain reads KAGVTQTPRYLIKTRGQQVTLSCSPISGHRSVSWYQQTPGQGLQFLFEYFSETQRNKGNFPGRFSGRQFSNSRSEMNVSTLELGDSALYLCASSLEGAGTEAFFGQGTRLTVV.

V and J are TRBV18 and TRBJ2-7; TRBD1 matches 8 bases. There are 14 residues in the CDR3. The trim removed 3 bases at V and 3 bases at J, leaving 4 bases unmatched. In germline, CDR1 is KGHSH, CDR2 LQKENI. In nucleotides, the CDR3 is TGTGCCAGCTCACCCATGGGGACAGGCTACGAGCAGTACTTC. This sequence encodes CASSPMGTGYEQYF.

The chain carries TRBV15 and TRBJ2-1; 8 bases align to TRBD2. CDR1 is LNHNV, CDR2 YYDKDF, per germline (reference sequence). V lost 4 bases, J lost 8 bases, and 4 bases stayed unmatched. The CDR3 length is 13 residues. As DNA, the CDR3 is TGTGCCACCAGCAAACGGGGGGGCGATGAGCAGTTCTTC. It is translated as CATSKRGGDEQFF.

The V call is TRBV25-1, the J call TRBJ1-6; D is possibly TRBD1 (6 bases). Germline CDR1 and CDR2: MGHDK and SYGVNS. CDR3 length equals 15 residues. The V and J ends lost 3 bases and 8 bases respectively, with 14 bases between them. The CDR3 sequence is CASSEDSPGHSPLHF. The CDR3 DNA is TGTGCCAGCAGTGAGGACAGTCCGGGTCATTCACCCCTCCACTTT.

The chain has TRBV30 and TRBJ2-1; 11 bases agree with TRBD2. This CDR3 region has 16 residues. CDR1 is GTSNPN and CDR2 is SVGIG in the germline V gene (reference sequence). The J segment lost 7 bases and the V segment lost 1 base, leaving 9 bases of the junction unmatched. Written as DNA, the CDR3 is TGTGCCTGGAGTGAACTAGCGGGAGTTTTGGGGAATGAGCAGTTCTTC. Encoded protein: CAWSELAGVLGNEQFF.

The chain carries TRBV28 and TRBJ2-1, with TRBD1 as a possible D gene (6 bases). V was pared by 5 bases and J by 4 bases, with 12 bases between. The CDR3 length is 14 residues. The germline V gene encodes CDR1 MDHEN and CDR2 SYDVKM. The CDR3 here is CASSRERGYNEQFF. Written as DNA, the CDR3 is TGTGCCAGCAGTAGGGAAAGGGGGTACAATGAGCAGTTCTTC. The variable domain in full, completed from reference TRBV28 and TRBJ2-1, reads DVKVTQSSRYLVKRTGEKVFLECVQDMDHENMFWYRQDPGLGLRLIYFSYDVKMKEKGDIPEGYSVSREKKERFSLILESASTNQTSMYLCASSRERGYNEQFFGPGTRLTVL.

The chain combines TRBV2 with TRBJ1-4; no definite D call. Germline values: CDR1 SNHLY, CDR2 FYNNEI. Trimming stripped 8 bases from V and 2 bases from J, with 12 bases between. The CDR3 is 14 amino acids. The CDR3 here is CASHEQATNEKLFF. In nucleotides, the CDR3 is TGTGCCAGCCATGAGCAGGCGACTAATGAAAAACTGTTTTTT.